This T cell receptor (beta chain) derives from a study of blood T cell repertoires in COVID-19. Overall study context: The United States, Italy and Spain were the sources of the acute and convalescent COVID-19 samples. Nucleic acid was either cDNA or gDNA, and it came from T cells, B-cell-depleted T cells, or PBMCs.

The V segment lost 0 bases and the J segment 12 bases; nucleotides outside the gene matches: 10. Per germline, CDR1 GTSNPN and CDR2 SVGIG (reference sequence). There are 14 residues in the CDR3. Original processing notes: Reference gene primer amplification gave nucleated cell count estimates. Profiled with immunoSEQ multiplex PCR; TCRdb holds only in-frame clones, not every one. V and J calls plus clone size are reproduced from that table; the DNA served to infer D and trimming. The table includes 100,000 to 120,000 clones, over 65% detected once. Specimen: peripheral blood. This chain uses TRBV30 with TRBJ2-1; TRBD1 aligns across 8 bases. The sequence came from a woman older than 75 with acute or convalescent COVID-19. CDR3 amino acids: CAWSVQGGPFSQFF. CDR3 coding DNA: TGTGCCTGGAGTGTACAGGGGGGACCCTTCTCGCAGTTCTTC.